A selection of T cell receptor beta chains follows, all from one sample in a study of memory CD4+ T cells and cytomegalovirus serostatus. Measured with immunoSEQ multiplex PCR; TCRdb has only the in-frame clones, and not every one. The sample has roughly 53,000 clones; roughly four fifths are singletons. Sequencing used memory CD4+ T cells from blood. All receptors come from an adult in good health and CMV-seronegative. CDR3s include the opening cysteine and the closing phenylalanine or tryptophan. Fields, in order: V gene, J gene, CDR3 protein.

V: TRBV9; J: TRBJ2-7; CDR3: CASSIPDRDYEQYF
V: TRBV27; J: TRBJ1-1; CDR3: CASKTGGLVNTEAFF
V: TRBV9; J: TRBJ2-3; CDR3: CASSVRGGFTDTQYF
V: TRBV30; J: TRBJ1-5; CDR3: CAWSVGAAQHF
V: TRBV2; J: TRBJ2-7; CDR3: CASSEAHRGQGEQYF
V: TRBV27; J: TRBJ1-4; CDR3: CASSFQGEGEKLFF
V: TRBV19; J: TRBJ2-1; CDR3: CATAQGKGNEQFF
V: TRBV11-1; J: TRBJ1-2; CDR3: CASSLEGTYSDGYTF
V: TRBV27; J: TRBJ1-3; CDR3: CASSLGPPGSRSGNTIYF
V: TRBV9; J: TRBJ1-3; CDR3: CASSADPRGSGNTIYF
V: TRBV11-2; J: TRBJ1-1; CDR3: CASRMPGNTEAFF
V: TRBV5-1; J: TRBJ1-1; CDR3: CASSPLWGAPGTEAFF
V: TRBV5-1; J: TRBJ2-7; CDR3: CASSSPTGMEEQYF
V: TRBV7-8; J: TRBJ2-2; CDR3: CASSLAAGTNTGELFF
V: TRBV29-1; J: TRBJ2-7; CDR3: CSVDGLRDREFNEQYF
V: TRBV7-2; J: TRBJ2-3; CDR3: CASSSGTGGDTQYF
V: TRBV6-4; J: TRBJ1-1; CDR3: CASSPGKDKDPNTEAFF
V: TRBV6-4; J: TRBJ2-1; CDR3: CASTPRQGGSYNEQFF
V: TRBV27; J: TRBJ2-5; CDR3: CASSLSGQGMTQYF
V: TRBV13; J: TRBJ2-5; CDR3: CASSWRLAGLYQETQYF
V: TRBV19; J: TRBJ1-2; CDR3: CASSSVAANYGYTF
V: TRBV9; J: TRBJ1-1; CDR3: CASSVRDNAEAFF
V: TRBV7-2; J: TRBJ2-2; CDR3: CASSASALAGDTGELFF
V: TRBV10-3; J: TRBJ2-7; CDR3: CAITTGLAGASEQYF
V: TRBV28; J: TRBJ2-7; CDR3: CAGTPPGQTYEQYF
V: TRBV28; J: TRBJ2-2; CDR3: CASSFSGANTGELFF
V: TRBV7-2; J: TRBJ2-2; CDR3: CASSFRRGGTGELFF